These T cell receptor beta chains were read from a single sample in a study of human T cells and chemical hapten exposure. Each CDR3 protein gets one entry after TCRdb re-called the RACE reads with MiXCR. The table includes over 50,000 distinct CDR3 sequences, 9.6% detected once. Here the sequenced sample was whole blood, taken in connection with sensitization to the hapten diphenylcyclopropenone (DPC). These TCRs come from a woman aged 25 to 45 with alopecia areata. Some clones in this sample may be carry-over from other donors' samples. CDR3s include the opening cysteine and the closing phenylalanine or tryptophan. D genes are given only for firm matches. Rows give clone size only sometimes, using once, few, many, or a class for an expanded clone.

>TRBJ1-1|.|TRBV30|.
CAWELNTEAFF
TGTGCCTGGGAATTGAACACTGAAGCTTTCTTT
>TRBJ2-3|TRBD2|TRBV7-2|many
CASSLSGGGALVDTQYF
TGTGCCAGCAGCTTGTCAGGCGGGGGGGCTTTAGTAGATACGCAGTATTTT
>TRBJ2-7|.|TRBV2|few
CASSESGEQYF
TGTGCCAGCAGTGAAAGTGGTGAGCAGTACTTC
>TRBJ2-5|TRBD2|TRBV15|.
CATSSGLAGETQYF
TGTGCCACCAGCAGTGGACTAGCCGGGGAGACCCAGTACTTC
>TRBJ2-2|TRBD1|TRBV3-1|.
CASSAYRDRGHTGELFF
TGTGCCAGCAGCGCCTACCGGGACAGGGGACACACCGGGGAGCTGTTTTTT
>TRBJ1-1|.|TRBV12-3/TRBV12-4|.
CASSAVLREVAFF
TGTGCCAGCAGCGCTGTGCTACGTGAAGTCGCTTTCTTT
>TRBJ2-3|TRBD2|TRBV9|many
CASSALASGTSTDTQYF
TGTGCCAGCAGCGCCCTGGCTAGCGGGACTAGCACAGATACGCAGTATTTT
>TRBJ1-5|.|TRBV16|many
CASSQEGSRPQHF
TGTGCCAGCAGCCAAGAGGGTTCGCGGCCCCAGCATTTT
>TRBJ2-1|.|TRBV30|many
CAWSVVGQSSGQFF
TGTGCCTGGAGTGTGGTCGGGCAGTCATCTGGGCAGTTCTTC
>TRBJ2-5|.|TRBV5-1|many
CASSLEGSETQYF
TGCGCCAGCAGCTTGGAAGGGTCGGAGACCCAGTACTTC
>TRBJ2-7|.|TRBV27|few
CASRPGTSIYEQYF
TGTGCCAGCAGACCCGGGACAAGTATTTACGAGCAGTACTTC
>TRBJ2-7|TRBD2|TRBV7-9|few
CASSAASGVRDEQYF
TGTGCCAGCAGCGCCGCTAGCGGGGTCCGCGACGAGCAGTACTTC
>TRBJ1-1|.|TRBV19|few
CASSIPGVGTEAFF
TGTGCCAGTAGTATACCGGGGGTGGGGACTGAAGCTTTCTTT
>TRBJ2-1|.|TRBV29-1|.
CSVEVVGNEQFF
TGCAGCGTTGAAGTGGTAGGAAATGAGCAGTTCTTC
>TRBJ2-1|.|TRBV7-8|few
CASSSVRPGGYNEQFF
TGTGCCAGCAGCTCCGTAAGGCCTGGGGGTTACAATGAGCAGTTCTTC
>TRBJ1-1|.|TRBV5-1|many
CASSPYASLNTEAFF
TGCGCCAGCAGCCCCTACGCCTCATTGAACACTGAAGCTTTCTTT
>TRBJ1-1|.|TRBV7-8|many
CASSLERAGNTEAFF
TGTGCCAGCAGCTTAGAGAGGGCCGGGAACACTGAAGCTTTCTTT
>TRBJ2-5|.|TRBV7-3|few
CASSLDGETQYF
TGTGCCAGCAGCTTAGATGGAGAGACCCAGTACTTC